Shown below are 8 T cell receptor beta chains from a single sample sequenced in a study of T cell responses to AZD1222 COVID-19 vaccine. Data came from immunoSEQ multiplex PCR; TCRdb stores just in-frame clones and leaves some out. In the table there are 110,000 to 150,000 clones, 75% to 95% of which are singletons. Material: peripheral blood, obtained on day 0 of AZD1222 vaccination. The receptors were gathered from an adult in good health.

The chain recombines TRBV13 with TRBJ1-1; 7 bases agree with TRBD1. Germline V gene data show CDR1 as PRHDT and CDR2 as FYEKMQ (reference sequence). The CDR3 loop spans 14 amino acids. V shed 5 bases and J 4 bases; nucleotides not matched to a gene: 7. In DNA, the CDR3 is TGTGCCAGCAGCCGTAATCAGGGGGGCACTGAAGCTTTCTTT. Translating gives CASSRNQGGTEAFF.

This chain joins TRBV18 and TRBJ1-1, with D unclear. Trimming removed 6 bases at V and 1 base at J, with 15 bases between. Germline assignment: CDR1 KGHSH and CDR2 LQKENI. The CDR3 is 15 residues long. The CDR3 region is CASSPYVGKNTEAFF. CDR3 nucleotides: TGTGCCAGCTCCCCCTACGTGGGCAAGAACACTGAAGCTTTCTTT.

The rearrangement joins TRBV7-2 to TRBJ2-7, with D possibly matching TRBD1 (5 bases). The ends were cut back, 5 bases at V and 5 bases at J, with 16 bases in the middle. This CDR3 spans 14 amino acids. The germline CDR1 and CDR2 sequences are SGHTA and FQGNSA. CDR3 loop: CASSPRVFYDEQYF. As DNA, the CDR3 is TGTGCCAGCAGCCCCAGGGTGTTTTACGACGAGCAGTACTTC.

The sample holds one count of this clone. CDR3 sequence: CASSQGARGYTF. DNA of the CDR3: TGTGCCAGCAGCCAGGGGGCTCGGGGCTACACCTTC. The chain uses TRBV14 and TRBJ1-2; a weak D match, TRBD1 (6 bases). Germline CDR1 and CDR2: SGHDN and FVKESK. The CDR3 is 12 residues long. V shed 3 bases and J shed 8 bases, with 10 bases lying between them.

The chain is built from TRBV19 and TRBJ1-5, with D possibly TRBD1 on 5 matching bases. V was trimmed by 5 bases and J by 1 base, leaving 6 bases between them. Germline values: CDR1 LNHDA, CDR2 SQIVND (reference sequence). This CDR3 is 13 amino acids long. CDR3 in DNA: TGTGCCAGTAGTTGGGGGAGCAATCAGCCCCAGCATTTT. Translating it yields CASSWGSNQPQHF.

The V call is TRBV5-1, the J call TRBJ2-1; 11 bases are a match to TRBD2. CDR3 length: 16 residues. Looked up from germline, CDR1 is SGHRS and CDR2 is YFSETQ. Trimming cost V 3 bases and J 8 bases; bases outside gene matches: 10. CDR3 sequence reads: CASSSEASGGLDEQFF. The CDR3 region has the DNA TGCGCCAGCAGCTCAGAAGCTAGCGGGGGGCTTGATGAGCAGTTCTTC.

V usage is TRBV25-1 and J usage is TRBJ1-3, with a possible D match to TRBD1 (5 bases). There are 11 residues in the CDR3. Trimming pared 6 bases from V and 7 bases from J, leaving 7 bases between. Germline loops: CDR1 MGHDK, CDR2 SYGVNS. The CDR3 region is CASRKGNTIYF. CDR3 bases: TGTGCCAGCAGAAAGGGGAACACCATATATTTT.

V and J are TRBV2 and TRBJ1-4; D is uncertain. This CDR3 contains 13 residues. V dropped 5 bases and J dropped 7 bases, with 11 bases sitting between them. In germline, CDR1 is SNHLY, CDR2 FYNNEI. CDR3 DNA: TGTGCCAGCAGTAACCTGAGGCGTGAAAAACTGTTTTTT. Its protein product is CASSNLRREKLFF. Looking up the rest from reference TRBV2 and TRBJ1-4 gives the full variable domain: EPEVTQTPSHQVTQMGQEVILRCVPISNHLYFYWYRQILGQKVEFLVSFYNNEISEKSEIFDDQFSVERPDGSNFTLKIRSTKLEDSAMYFCASSNLRREKLFFGSGTQLSVL.